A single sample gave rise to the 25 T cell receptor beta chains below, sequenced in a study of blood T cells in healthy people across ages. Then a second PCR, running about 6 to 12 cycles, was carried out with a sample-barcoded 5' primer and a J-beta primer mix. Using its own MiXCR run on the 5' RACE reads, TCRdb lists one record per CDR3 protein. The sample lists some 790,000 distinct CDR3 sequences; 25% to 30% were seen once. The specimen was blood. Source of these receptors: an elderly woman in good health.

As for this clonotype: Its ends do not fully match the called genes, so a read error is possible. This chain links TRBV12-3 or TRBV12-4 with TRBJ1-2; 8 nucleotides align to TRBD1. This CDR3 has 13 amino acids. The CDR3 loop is CASSRDRNYDYIF. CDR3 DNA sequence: TGTGCCAGCAGTCGGGACAGGAACTATGACTACATCTTC.

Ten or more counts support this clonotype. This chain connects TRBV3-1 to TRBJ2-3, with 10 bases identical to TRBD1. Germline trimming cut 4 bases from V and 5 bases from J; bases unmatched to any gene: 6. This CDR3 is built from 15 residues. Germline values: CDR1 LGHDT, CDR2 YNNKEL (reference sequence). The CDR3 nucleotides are TGTGCCAGCAGCCCTTCCGGGACAGGGGTAGATACGCAGTATTTT. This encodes CASSPSGTGVDTQYF.

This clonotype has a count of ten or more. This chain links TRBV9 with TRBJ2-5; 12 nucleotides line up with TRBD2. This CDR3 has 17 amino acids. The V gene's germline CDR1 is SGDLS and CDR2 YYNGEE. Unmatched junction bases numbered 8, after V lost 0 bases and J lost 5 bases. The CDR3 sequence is CASSVAPSGGAGETQYF. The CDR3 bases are TGTGCCAGCAGCGTAGCTCCTAGCGGGGGGGCCGGGGAGACCCAGTACTTC.

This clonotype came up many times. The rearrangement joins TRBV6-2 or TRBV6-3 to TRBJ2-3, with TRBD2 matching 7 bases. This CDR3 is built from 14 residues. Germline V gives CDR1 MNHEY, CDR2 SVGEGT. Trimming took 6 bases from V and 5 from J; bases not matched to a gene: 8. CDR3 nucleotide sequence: TGTGCCAGCAGAAAAGTCGCTAGCGGAGATACGCAGTATTTT. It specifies CASRKVASGDTQYF.

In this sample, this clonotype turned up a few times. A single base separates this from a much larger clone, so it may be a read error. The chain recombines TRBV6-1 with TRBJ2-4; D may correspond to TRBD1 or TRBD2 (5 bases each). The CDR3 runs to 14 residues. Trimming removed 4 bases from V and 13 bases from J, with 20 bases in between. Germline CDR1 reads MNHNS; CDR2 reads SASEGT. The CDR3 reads CASSASWGRNEQYF. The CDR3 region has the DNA TGTGCCAGCAGTGCCTCGTGGGGGAGAAATGAGCAGTACTTC.

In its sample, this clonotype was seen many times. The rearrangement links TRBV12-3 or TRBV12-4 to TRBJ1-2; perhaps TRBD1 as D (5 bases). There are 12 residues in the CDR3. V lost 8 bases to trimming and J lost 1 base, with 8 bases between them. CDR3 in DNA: TGTGCCAGCTGGACAAATAACTATGGCTACACCTTC. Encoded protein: CASWTNNYGYTF.

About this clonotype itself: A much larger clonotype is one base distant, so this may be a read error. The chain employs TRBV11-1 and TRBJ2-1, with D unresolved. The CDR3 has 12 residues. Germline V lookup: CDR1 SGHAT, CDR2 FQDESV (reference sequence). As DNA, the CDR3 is TGTGCCGGCAGTAACTCCAACAATGAGCAGTTCTTC. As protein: CAGSNSNNEQFF.

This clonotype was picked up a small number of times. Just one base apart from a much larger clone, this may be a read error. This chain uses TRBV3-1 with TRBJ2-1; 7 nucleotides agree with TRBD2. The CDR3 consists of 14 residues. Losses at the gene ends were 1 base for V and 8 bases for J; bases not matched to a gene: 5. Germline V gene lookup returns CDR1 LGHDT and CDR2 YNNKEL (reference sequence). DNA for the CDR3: TGTGCCAGCAGCCAAGTAACGGGGGGACATGAGCAGTTCTTC. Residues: CASSQVTGGHEQFF.

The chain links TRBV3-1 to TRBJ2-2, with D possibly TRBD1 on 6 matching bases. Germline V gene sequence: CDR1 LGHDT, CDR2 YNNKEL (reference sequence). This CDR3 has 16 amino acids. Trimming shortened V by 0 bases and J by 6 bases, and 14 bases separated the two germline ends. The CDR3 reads CASSQEVTGKAGELFF. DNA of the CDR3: TGTGCCAGCAGCCAAGAGGTCACAGGGAAGGCCGGGGAGCTGTTTTTT.

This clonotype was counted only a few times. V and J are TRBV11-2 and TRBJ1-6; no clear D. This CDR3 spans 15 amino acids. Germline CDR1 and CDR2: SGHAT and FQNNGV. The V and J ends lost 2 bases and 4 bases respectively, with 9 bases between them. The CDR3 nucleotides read TGTGCCAGCAGCTTAACGGGCGGTTATAATTCACCCCTCCACTTT. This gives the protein CASSLTGGYNSPLHF.

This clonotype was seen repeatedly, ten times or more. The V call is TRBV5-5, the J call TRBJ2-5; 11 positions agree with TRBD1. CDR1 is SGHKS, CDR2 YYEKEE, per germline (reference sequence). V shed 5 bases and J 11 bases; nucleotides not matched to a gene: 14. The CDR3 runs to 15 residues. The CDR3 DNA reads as TGTGCCAGCAGTACTTTGGGACAGGGGGTTATGGGGCAGTACTTC. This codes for CASSTLGQGVMGQYF.

CDR3 amino acids: CASSVTGADNSPLHF. The CDR3 region has the DNA TGTGCCAGCAGCGTAACAGGGGCCGATAATTCACCCCTCCACTTT. The chain links TRBV9 to TRBJ1-6; 7 nucleotides line up with TRBD1. V lost 1 base, J lost 5 bases, and 3 bases stayed unmatched. Germline V lookup: CDR1 SGDLS, CDR2 YYNGEE. There are 15 residues in the CDR3.

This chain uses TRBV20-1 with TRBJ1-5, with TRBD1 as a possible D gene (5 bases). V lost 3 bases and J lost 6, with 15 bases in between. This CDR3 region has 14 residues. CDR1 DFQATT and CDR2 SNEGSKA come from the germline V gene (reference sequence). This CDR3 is CSASSGLLGQPQHF. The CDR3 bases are TGCAGTGCTAGCTCGGGGCTTCTAGGTCAGCCCCAGCATTTT.

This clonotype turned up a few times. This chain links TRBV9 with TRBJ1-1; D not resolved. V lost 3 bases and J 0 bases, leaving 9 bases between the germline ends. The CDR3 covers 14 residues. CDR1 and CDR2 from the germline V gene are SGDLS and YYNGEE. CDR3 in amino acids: CASSAWPMNTEAFF. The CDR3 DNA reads TGTGCCAGCAGCGCATGGCCCATGAACACTGAAGCTTTCTTT.

In DNA, the CDR3 is TGTGCCAGCAGCTTACGTTCGGGGTTCTCGCGCACAGATACGCAGTATTTT. This encodes CASSLRSGFSRTDTQYF. This chain connects TRBV7-9 to TRBJ2-3; maybe TRBD2 (5 bases). The ends were cut back, 2 bases at V and 1 base at J, with 16 bases in the middle. Per germline, CDR1 SEHNR and CDR2 FQNEAQ (reference sequence). The CDR3 has 17 residues.

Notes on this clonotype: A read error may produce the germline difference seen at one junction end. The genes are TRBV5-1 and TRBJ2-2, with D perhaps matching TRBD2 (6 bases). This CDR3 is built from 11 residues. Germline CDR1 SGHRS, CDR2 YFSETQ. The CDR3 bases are TGCGCCAGCGAGGACGCCGGGGGGCTGTTTTTT. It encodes CASEDAGGLFF. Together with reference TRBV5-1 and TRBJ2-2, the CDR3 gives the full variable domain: KAGVTQTPRYLIKTRGQQVTLSCSPISGHRSVSWYQQTPGQGLQFLFEYFSETQRNKGNFPGRFSGRQFSNSRSEMNVSTLELGDSALYLCASEDAGGLFFGEGSRLTVL.

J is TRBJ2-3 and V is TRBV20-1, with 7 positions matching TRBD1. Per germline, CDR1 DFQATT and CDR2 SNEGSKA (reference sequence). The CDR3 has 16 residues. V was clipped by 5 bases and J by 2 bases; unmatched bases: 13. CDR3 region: CSASPQGFALTDTQYF. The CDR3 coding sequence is TGCAGTGCTTCGCCACAGGGGTTTGCTCTCACAGATACGCAGTATTTT.

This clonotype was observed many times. CDR3 DNA: TGCGCCAGCAGCTTGATACAGGGGAAATACAATGAGCAGTTCTTC. Translated: CASSLIQGKYNEQFF. The chain employs TRBV5-1 and TRBJ2-1; 7 nucleotides match TRBD1. V gave up 1 base and J gave up 4 bases; unmatched junction bases: 5. Germline CDR1 is SGHRS and CDR2 is YFSETQ. The CDR3 runs to 15 residues.

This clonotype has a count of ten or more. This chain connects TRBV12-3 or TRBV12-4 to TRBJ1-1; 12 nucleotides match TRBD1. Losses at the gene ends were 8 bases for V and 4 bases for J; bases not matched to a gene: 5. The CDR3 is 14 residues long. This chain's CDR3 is CASSGQGAVTEAFF. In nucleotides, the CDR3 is TGTGCCAGCTCGGGACAGGGGGCTGTCACTGAAGCTTTCTTT.

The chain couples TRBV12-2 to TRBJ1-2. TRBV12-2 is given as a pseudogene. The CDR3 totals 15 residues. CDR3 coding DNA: TGTGCAAGTCGCTTAGGCCGTGTCTCTAACTATGGCTACACCTTC. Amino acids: CASRLGRVSNYGYTF.

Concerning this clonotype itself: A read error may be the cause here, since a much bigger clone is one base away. CDR3 sequence: CATGTGVANMQYF. In nucleotides, the CDR3 is TGTGCCACAGGGACAGGGGTGGCGAATATGCAGTATTTT. The chain uses TRBV7-2 and TRBJ2-3; 10 nucleotides match TRBD1. Germline V gives CDR1 SGHTA, CDR2 FQGNSA. The J segment lost 11 bases and the V segment lost 10 bases, leaving 12 bases of the junction unmatched. The CDR3 runs 13 residues.

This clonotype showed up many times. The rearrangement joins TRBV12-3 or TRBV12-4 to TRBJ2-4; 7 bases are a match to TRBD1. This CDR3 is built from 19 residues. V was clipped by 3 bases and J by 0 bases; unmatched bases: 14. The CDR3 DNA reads TGTGCCAGCAGTTTCTTTTTCGGGACAGTAACAGGAGCCAAAAACATTCAGTACTTC. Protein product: CASSFFFGTVTGAKNIQYF.

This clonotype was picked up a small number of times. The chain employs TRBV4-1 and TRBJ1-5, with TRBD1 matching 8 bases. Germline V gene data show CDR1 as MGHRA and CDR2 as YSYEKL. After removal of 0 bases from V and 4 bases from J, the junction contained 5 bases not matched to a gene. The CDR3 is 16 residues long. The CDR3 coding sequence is TGCGCCAGCAGCCAAGAATCCGGACAGGGTAATCAGCCCCAGCATTTT. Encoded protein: CASSQESGQGNQPQHF.

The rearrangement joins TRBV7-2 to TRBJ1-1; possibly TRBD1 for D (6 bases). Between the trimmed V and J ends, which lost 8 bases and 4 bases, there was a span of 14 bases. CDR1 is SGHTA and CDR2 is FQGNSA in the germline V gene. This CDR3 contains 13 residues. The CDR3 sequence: CASRRGLGTEAFF. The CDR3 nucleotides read TGTGCCAGCCGCCGGGGGCTTGGCACTGAAGCTTTCTTT.

CDR3 bases: TGTGCCAGCGGGGACCGTTATGGCTACACCTTC. Amino acids: CASGDRYGYTF. The V gene is TRBV6-5, the J gene TRBJ1-2; D possibly corresponds to TRBD1 (5 bases). The V gene's germline CDR1 is MNHEY and CDR2 SVGAGI. The CDR3 totals 11 residues. V dropped 8 bases and J dropped 5 bases, with 9 bases sitting between them.